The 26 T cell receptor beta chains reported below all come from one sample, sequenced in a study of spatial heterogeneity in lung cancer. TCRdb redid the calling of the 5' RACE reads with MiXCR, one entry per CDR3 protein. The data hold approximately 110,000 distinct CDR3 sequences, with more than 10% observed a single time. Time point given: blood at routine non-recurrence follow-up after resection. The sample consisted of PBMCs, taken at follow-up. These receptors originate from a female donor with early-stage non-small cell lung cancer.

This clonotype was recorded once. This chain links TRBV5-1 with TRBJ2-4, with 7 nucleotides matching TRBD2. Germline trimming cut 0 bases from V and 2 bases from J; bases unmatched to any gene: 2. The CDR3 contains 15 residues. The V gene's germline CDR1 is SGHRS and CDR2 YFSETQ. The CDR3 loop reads CASSLGGGSKNIQYF. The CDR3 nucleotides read TGCGCCAGCAGCTTGGGCGGGGGATCCAAAAACATTCAGTACTTC.

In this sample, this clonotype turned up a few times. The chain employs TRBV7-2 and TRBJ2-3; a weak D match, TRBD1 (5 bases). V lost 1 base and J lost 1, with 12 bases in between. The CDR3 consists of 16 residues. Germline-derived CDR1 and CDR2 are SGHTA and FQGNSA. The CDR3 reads CASSLGARAGTDTQYF. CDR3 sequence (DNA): TGTGCCAGCAGCTTAGGGGCCAGGGCTGGCACAGATACGCAGTATTTT.

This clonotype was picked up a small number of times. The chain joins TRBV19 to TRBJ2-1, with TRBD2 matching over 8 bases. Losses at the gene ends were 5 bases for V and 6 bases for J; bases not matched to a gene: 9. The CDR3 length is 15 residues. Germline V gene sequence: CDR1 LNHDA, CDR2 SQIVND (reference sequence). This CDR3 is CASSRPGLEGNEQFF. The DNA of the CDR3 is TGTGCCAGTAGTCGTCCGGGACTAGAGGGCAATGAGCAGTTCTTC.

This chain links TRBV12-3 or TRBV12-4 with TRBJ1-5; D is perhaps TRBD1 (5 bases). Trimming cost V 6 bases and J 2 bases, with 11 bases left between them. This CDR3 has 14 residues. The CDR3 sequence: CASRRTGRNQPQHF. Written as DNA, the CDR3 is TGTGCCAGCAGGAGAACAGGACGCAATCAGCCCCAGCATTTT.

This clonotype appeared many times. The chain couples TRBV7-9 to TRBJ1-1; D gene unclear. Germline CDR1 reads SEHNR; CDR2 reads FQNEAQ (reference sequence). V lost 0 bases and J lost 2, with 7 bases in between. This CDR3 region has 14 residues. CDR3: CASSLATLNTEAFF. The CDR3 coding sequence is TGTGCCAGCAGCTTAGCAACACTAAACACTGAAGCTTTCTTT. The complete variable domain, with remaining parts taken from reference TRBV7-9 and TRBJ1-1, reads DTGVSQNPRHKITKRGQNVTFRCDPISEHNRLYWYRQTLGQGPEFLTYFQNEAQLEKSRLLSDRFSAERPKGSFSTLEIQRTEQGDSAMYLCASSLATLNTEAFFGQGTRLTVV.

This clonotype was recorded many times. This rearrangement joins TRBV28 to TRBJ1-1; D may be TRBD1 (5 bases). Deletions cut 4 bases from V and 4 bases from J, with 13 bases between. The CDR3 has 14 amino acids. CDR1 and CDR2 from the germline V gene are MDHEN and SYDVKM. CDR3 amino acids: CASSSPTGITEAFF. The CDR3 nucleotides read TGTGCCAGCAGTTCCCCAACAGGAATCACTGAAGCTTTCTTT.

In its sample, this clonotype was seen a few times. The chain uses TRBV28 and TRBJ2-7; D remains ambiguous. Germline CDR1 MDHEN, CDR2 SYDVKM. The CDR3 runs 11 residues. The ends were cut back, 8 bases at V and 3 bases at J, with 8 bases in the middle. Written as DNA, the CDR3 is TGTGCCAGCGCATCTCGCTACGAGCAGTACTTC. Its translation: CASASRYEQYF.

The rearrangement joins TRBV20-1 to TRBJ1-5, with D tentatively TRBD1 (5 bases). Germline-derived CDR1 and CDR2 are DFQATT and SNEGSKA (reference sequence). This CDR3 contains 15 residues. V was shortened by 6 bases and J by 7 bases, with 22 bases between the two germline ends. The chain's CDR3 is CSAPPGPGTDQPQHF. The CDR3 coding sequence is TGCAGTGCCCCCCCGGGCCCAGGGACCGACCAGCCCCAGCATTTT.

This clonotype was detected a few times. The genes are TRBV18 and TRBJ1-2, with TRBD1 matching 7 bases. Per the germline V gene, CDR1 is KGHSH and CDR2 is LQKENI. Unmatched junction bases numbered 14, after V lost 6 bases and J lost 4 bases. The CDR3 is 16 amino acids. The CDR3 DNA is TGTGCCAGCTCGCCATTTCCCGGGACAGACAGCTATGGCTACACCTTC. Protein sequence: CASSPFPGTDSYGYTF. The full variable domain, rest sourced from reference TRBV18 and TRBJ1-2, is NAGVMQNPRHLVRRRGQEARLRCSPMKGHSHVYWYRQLPEEGLKFMVYLQKENIIDESGMPKERFSAEFPKEGPSILRIQQVVRGDSAAYFCASSPFPGTDSYGYTFGSGTRLTVV.

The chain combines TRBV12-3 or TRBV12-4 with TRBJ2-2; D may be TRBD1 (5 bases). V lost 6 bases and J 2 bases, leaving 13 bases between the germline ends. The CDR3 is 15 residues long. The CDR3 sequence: CASRATGANTGELFF. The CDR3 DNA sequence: TGTGCCAGCAGGGCAACAGGAGCTAACACCGGGGAGCTGTTTTTT.

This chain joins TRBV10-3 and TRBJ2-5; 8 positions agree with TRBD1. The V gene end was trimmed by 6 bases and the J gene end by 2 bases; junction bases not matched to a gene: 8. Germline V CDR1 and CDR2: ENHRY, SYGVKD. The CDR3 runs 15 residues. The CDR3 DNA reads TGTGCCATCAGGGACTGGGGGACAGGTCAAGAGACCCAGTACTTC. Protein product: CAIRDWGTGQETQYF.

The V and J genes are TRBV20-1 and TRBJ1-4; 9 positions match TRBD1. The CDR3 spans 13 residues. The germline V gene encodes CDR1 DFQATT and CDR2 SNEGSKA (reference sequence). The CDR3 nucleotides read TGCAGGGCAATTTCGGGACAGGGTGAAAAACTGTTTTTT. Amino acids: CRAISGQGEKLFF.

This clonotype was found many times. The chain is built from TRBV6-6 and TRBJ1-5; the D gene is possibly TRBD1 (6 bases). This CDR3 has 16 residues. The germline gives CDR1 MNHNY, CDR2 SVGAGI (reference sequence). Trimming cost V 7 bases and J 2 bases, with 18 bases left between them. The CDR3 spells CASTGGTRGGNQPQHF. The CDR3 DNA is TGTGCCAGCACTGGGGGCACCAGAGGGGGCAATCAGCCCCAGCATTTT.

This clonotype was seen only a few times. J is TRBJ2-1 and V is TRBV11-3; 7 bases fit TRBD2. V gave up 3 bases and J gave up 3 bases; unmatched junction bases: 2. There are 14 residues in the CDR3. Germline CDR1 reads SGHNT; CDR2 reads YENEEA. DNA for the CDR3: TGTGCCAGCAGCTTGAGCGGGATCTACAATGAGCAGTTCTTC. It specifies CASSLSGIYNEQFF.

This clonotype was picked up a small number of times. In DNA form, the CDR3 reads TGCAGTGCTAGTCGGGACAGGGGGCGAACTAATGAAAAACTGTTTTTT. Translating gives CSASRDRGRTNEKLFF. This chain links TRBV20-1 with TRBJ1-4, with 12 bases that match TRBD1. This CDR3 is built from 16 residues. Germline-derived CDR1 and CDR2 are DFQATT and SNEGSKA (reference sequence). After removal of 3 bases from V and 1 base from J, the junction contained 3 bases not matched to a gene.

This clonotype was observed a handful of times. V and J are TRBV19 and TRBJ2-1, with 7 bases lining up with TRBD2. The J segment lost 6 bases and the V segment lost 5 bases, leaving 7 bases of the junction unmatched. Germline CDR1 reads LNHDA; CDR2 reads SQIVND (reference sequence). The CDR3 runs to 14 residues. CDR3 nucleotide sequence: TGTGCCAGTAGTCCTCAACTAGCGAGCAATGAGCAGTTCTTC. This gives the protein CASSPQLASNEQFF.

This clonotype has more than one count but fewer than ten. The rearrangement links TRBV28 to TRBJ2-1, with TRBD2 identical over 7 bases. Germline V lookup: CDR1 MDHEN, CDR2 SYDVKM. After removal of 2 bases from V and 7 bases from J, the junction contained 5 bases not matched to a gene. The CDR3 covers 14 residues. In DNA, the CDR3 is TGTGCCAGCAGTTTAGGTGGACTAGTGAATGAGCAGTTCTTC. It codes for CASSLGGLVNEQFF.

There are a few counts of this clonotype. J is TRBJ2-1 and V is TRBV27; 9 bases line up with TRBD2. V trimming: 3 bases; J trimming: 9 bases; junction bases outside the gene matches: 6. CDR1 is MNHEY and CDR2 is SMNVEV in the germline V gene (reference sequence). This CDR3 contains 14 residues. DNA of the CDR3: TGTGCCAGCAGTTTCGGCGGGAGGGCCGTTGAGCAGTTCTTC. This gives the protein CASSFGGRAVEQFF.

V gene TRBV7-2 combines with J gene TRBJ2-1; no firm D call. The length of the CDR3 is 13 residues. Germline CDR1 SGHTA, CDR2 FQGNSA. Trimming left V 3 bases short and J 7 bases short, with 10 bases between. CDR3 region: CASSFRTRNEQFF. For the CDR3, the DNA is TGTGCCAGCAGCTTCCGGACGAGAAATGAGCAGTTCTTC.

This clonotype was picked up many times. The CDR3 loop reads CASSPGGRENTEAFF. CDR3 nucleotide sequence: TGTGCCAGCAGCCCAGGGGGTAGGGAGAACACTGAAGCTTTCTTT. The chain couples TRBV9 to TRBJ1-1, with 7 bases fitting TRBD1. Germline loops: CDR1 SGDLS, CDR2 YYNGEE. After removal of 4 bases from V and 1 base from J, the junction contained 7 bases not matched to a gene. This CDR3 has 15 amino acids.

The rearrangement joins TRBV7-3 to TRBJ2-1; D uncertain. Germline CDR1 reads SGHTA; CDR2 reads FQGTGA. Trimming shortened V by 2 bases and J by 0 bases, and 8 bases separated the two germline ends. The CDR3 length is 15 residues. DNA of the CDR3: TGTGCCAGCAGCTTAGGTTTAAACTCCTACAATGAGCAGTTCTTC. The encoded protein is CASSLGLNSYNEQFF.

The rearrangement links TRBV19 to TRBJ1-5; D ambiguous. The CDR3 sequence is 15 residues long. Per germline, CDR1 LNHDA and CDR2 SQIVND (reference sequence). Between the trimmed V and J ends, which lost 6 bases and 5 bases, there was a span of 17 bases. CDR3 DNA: TGTGCCAGTAGGCGTGAGTCCACTCTTTATCAGCCCCAGCATTTT. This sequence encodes CASRRESTLYQPQHF.

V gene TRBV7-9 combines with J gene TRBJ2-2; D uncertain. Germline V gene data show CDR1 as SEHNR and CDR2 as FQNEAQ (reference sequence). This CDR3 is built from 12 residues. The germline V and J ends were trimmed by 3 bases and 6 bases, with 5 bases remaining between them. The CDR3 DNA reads TGTGCCAGCAGCTTTAGTGCCGGGGAGCTGTTTTTT. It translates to CASSFSAGELFF.

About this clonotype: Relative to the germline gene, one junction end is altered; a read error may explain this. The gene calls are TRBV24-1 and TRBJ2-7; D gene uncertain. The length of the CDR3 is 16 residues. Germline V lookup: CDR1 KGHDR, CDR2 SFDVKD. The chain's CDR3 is CATSDSQPFSSYEQYF. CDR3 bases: TGTGCCACCAGTGATAGTCAACCATTCAGCTCCTACGAACAGTACTTC.

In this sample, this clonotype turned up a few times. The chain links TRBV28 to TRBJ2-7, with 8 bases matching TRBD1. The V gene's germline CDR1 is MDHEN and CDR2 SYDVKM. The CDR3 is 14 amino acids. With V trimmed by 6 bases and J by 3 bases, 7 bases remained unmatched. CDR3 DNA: TGTGCCAGCAGCTTGACAGGGGCCGACTACGAGCAGTACGTC. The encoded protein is CASSLTGADYEQYV.

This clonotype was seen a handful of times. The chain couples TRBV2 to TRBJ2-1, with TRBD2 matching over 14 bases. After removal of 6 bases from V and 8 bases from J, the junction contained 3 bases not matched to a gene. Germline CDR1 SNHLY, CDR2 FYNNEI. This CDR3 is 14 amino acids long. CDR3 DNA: TGTGCCAGCAGGGAGGGACTAGCGGGAGATGAGCAGTTCTTC. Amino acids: CASREGLAGDEQFF. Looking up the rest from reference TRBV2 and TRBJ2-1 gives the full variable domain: EPEVTQTPSHQVTQMGQEVILRCVPISNHLYFYWYRQILGQKVEFLVSFYNNEISEKSEIFDDQFSVERPDGSNFTLKIRSTKLEDSAMYFCASREGLAGDEQFFGPGTRLTVL.